One and the same sample provided the 27 T cell receptor beta chains below, sequenced in a study of T cells after yellow fever vaccination. One entry per CDR3 protein, called by TCRdb with MiXCR from the 5' RACE reads. The sample consists of around 88,000 distinct CDR3 sequences, roughly 14% of them appearing once. Source: CD8+ T cells not binding an NS4B(214-222) dextramer, sorted from PBMCs, taken roughly 20 days after the first yellow fever vaccination. The receptor source for this set is a young man who received the YFV17D yellow fever vaccine.

J is TRBJ2-6 and V is TRBV5-1; a possible D gene is TRBD1 (5 bases). Germline lookup yields CDR1 SGHRS and CDR2 YFSETQ. V gave up 4 bases and J gave up 7 bases, with 18 bases separating them. The CDR3 extends over 16 amino acids. CDR3 protein: CASSPGHGWGANVLTF. CDR3 nucleotide sequence: TGCGCCAGCAGCCCCGGACATGGATGGGGCGCCAACGTCCTGACTTTC. Looking up the rest from reference TRBV5-1 and TRBJ2-6 gives the full variable domain: KAGVTQTPRYLIKTRGQQVTLSCSPISGHRSVSWYQQTPGQGLQFLFEYFSETQRNKGNFPGRFSGRQFSNSRSEMNVSTLELGDSALYLCASSPGHGWGANVLTFGAGSRLTVL.

This clonotype was detected a few times. The rearrangement uses TRBV7-2 and TRBJ1-1; the D is unclear. The CDR3 is 13 amino acids. The V gene lost 4 bases and the J gene lost 3 bases, with 9 bases spanning the gap. Germline values: CDR1 SGHTA, CDR2 FQGNSA. This chain's CDR3 is CASSSLQDTEAFF. As DNA, the CDR3 is TGTGCCAGCAGCTCCCTTCAAGACACTGAAGCTTTCTTT.

This chain links TRBV12-3 or TRBV12-4 with TRBJ2-5; D gene ambiguous. V was clipped by 3 bases and J by 5 bases, with 7 bases between them. This CDR3 contains 12 residues. In DNA, the CDR3 is TGTGCCAGCAGTTTGAGTAGGGAGACCCAGTACTTC. It codes for CASSLSRETQYF.

The chain employs TRBV7-9 and TRBJ1-2; 7 bases agree with TRBD1. Per germline, CDR1 SEHNR and CDR2 FQNEAQ (reference sequence). CDR3 size: 16 residues. J lost 4 bases, V lost 3 bases, and 11 bases had no gene match. Here the CDR3 reads CASSFKGTVQLYGYTF. The CDR3 DNA follows: TGTGCCAGCAGCTTCAAAGGGACAGTACAGCTCTATGGCTACACCTTC.

This clonotype has ten or more counts. The chain recombines TRBV29-1 with TRBJ1-2; unclear D gene. Trimming took off 2 bases at V and 1 base at J, with 8 bases between the two ends. Germline-derived CDR1 and CDR2 are SQVTM and ANQGSEA. The CDR3 loop spans 13 amino acids. CDR3 bases: TGCAGCGTTGAATATGGGGATAACTATGGCTACACCTTC. Protein product: CSVEYGDNYGYTF. The whole variable domain, filled in from reference TRBV29-1 and TRBJ1-2, reads SAVISQKPSRDICQRGTSLTIQCQVDSQVTMMFWYRQQPGQSLTLIATANQGSEATYESGFVIDKFPISRPNLTFSTLTVSNMSPEDSSIYLCSVEYGDNYGYTFGSGTRLTVV.

CDR3 sequence (DNA): TGTGCCAGCAGCTTACTCCAAACAGGGGCATCCTACAATGAGCAGTTCTTC. Encoded protein: CASSLLQTGASYNEQFF. The V call is TRBV7-6, the J call TRBJ2-1; 7 bases align to TRBD1. There are 17 residues in the CDR3. With V trimmed by 2 bases and J by 1 base, 8 bases remained unmatched. CDR1 and CDR2 (germline): SGHVS, FNYEAQ. Together with reference TRBV7-6 and TRBJ2-1, the CDR3 gives the full variable domain: GAGVSQSPRYKVTKRGQDVALRCDPISGHVSLYWYRQALGQGPEFLTYFNYEAQQDKSGLPNDRFSAERPEGSISTLTIQRTEQRDSAMYRCASSLLQTGASYNEQFFGPGTRLTVL.

The chain is built from TRBV4-1 and TRBJ2-7, with D uncertain. Germline V gene data show CDR1 as MGHRA and CDR2 as YSYEKL. The germline V and J ends were trimmed by 3 bases and 0 bases, with 6 bases remaining between them. The CDR3 runs 13 residues. The CDR3 bases are TGCGCCAGCAGCCATAAACCCTCCTACGAGCAGTACTTC. This encodes CASSHKPSYEQYF.

V gene TRBV9 combines with J gene TRBJ2-3; 10 nucleotides agree with TRBD2. V dropped 4 bases and J dropped 5; count of bases not matched to a gene: 13. There are 17 residues in the CDR3. Germline values: CDR1 SGDLS, CDR2 YYNGEE. The CDR3 bases are TGTGCCAGCAGCCCCGCCGGGACTAGCGAATTGGAAGATACGCAGTATTTT. Translating gives CASSPAGTSELEDTQYF.

This clonotype has more than one count but fewer than ten. The V call is TRBV20-1, the J call TRBJ1-2, with TRBD1 matching 8 bases. The V gene's germline CDR1 is DFQATT and CDR2 SNEGSKA (reference sequence). Unmatched junction bases numbered 16, after V lost 6 bases and J lost 4 bases. This CDR3 comprises 16 residues. The CDR3 bases are TGCAGTGCGCTGCTGACAGGGGTTGGAAAAGGCTATGGCTACACCTTC. It is translated as CSALLTGVGKGYGYTF.

The table lists this clonotype with a few counts. This rearrangement joins TRBV6-2 or TRBV6-3 to TRBJ2-2, with TRBD1 as a possible D gene (6 bases). The germline gives CDR1 MNHEY, CDR2 SVGEGT. There are 15 residues in the CDR3. The V gene lost 4 bases and the J gene lost 6 bases, with 15 bases spanning the gap. CDR3 bases: TGTGCCAGCAGTTCGCACAGGGATCAGGCCGGGGAGCTGTTTTTT. Its protein is CASSSHRDQAGELFF.

This clonotype was found a few times. The chain employs TRBV11-1 and TRBJ2-5; a possible D gene is TRBD2 (6 bases). The germline V gene has CDR1 SGHAT and CDR2 FQDESV (reference sequence). The CDR3 runs to 16 residues. V gave up 0 bases and J gave up 2 bases, with 13 bases separating them. CDR3 in amino acids: CASSLASSDLQETQYF. The CDR3 nucleotides are TGTGCCAGCAGCTTAGCGTCTAGCGACCTTCAAGAGACCCAGTACTTC.

The chain is built from TRBV20-1 and TRBJ1-1, with a weak D call TRBD1 (6 bases). The CDR3 has 10 amino acids. Deletions cut 6 bases from V and 8 bases from J, with 10 bases between. Per germline, CDR1 DFQATT and CDR2 SNEGSKA (reference sequence). The CDR3 bases are TGCAGTGCCCTAGACAGGGAAGCTTTCTTT. Translation: CSALDREAFF.

CDR3 residues: CSVENPRDRITDTQYF. CDR3 bases: TGCAGCGTTGAGAACCCCCGGGACAGGATCACAGATACGCAGTATTTT. The chain has TRBV29-1 and TRBJ2-3, with TRBD1 matching 8 bases. Germline V gene lookup returns CDR1 SQVTM and CDR2 ANQGSEA. This CDR3 has 16 residues. V lost 3 bases to trimming and J lost 2 bases; unmatched junction nucleotides: 10.

The chain couples TRBV7-9 to TRBJ2-5; the match to TRBD2 covers 7 bases. The junction had 2 bases not matched to a gene; V was cut back by 5 bases and J by 5 bases. The CDR3 runs to 12 residues. CDR1 is SEHNR, CDR2 FQNEAQ, per germline (reference sequence). As DNA, the CDR3 is TGTGCCAGCAGCAGAGCGGGGGAGACCCAGTACTTC. Amino acids: CASSRAGETQYF. The entire variable domain, with the rest obtained from reference TRBV7-9 and TRBJ2-5, is as follows: DTGVSQNPRHKITKRGQNVTFRCDPISEHNRLYWYRQTLGQGPEFLTYFQNEAQLEKSRLLSDRFSAERPKGSFSTLEIQRTEQGDSAMYLCASSRAGETQYFGPGTRLLVL.

In its sample, this clonotype was seen a few times. The rearrangement links TRBV7-8 to TRBJ1-1, with a possible D match to TRBD1 (6 bases). The germline CDR1 and CDR2 sequences are SGHVS and FQNEAQ. This CDR3 has 15 amino acids. Trimming removed 1 base at V and 7 bases at J, with 16 bases between. The DNA of the CDR3 is TGTGCCAGCAGCTTAGTGGGGGGCCGACTGAATGAAGCTTTCTTT. This gives the protein CASSLVGGRLNEAFF.

The rearrangement joins TRBV3-1 to TRBJ2-3, with 13 bases identical to TRBD2. Trimming took 1 base from V and 5 from J; bases not matched to a gene: 0. This CDR3 region has 15 residues. Per the germline V gene, CDR1 is LGHDT and CDR2 is YNNKEL (reference sequence). CDR3 residues: CASSQGTSGGDTQYF. The CDR3 bases are TGTGCCAGCAGCCAAGGGACTAGCGGGGGAGATACGCAGTATTTT.

The genes are TRBV5-1 and TRBJ2-7, with 10 positions matching TRBD1. This CDR3 region has 14 residues. The V gene end was trimmed by 4 bases and the J gene end by 3 bases; junction bases not matched to a gene: 4. In germline, CDR1 is SGHRS, CDR2 YFSETQ. CDR3 DNA sequence: TGCGCCAGCAGCGCGGGACAGGGGAACTACGAGCAGTACTTC. It is translated as CASSAGQGNYEQYF.

This clonotype was recorded a few times. This chain uses TRBV7-6 with TRBJ1-3, with a possible D match to TRBD1 (6 bases). Germline CDR1 and CDR2: SGHVS and FNYEAQ. V lost 1 base and J 0 bases, leaving 16 bases between the germline ends. The CDR3 length is 18 residues. This chain's CDR3 is CASSLEPGASISGNTIYF. The CDR3 bases are TGTGCCAGCAGCTTAGAACCAGGGGCCTCGATCTCTGGAAACACCATATATTTT.

A few counts support this clonotype. The chain carries TRBV7-2 and TRBJ2-3; perhaps TRBD2 as D (6 bases). The germline V gene has CDR1 SGHTA and CDR2 FQGNSA. V was trimmed by 4 bases and J by 2 bases, leaving 16 bases between them. The CDR3 covers 16 residues. DNA of the CDR3: TGTGCCAGCAGCTCCCTGTGGGGGGAGTACACAGATACGCAGTATTTT. The encoded protein is CASSSLWGEYTDTQYF.

This rearrangement joins TRBV28 to TRBJ2-7; D may be TRBD2 (6 bases). The V and J ends lost 5 bases and 6 bases respectively, with 8 bases between them. Germline values: CDR1 MDHEN, CDR2 SYDVKM. This CDR3 spans 11 amino acids. In DNA, the CDR3 is TGTGCCAGCAGTCCCGGGGGCGAGCAGTACGTC. It translates to CASSPGGEQYV.

This clonotype turned up a few times. The chain carries TRBV5-6 and TRBJ2-2, with D possibly matching TRBD1 (6 bases). Trimming stripped 0 bases from V and 3 bases from J, with 12 bases between. The CDR3 totals 16 residues. Germline V CDR1 and CDR2: SGHDT, YYEEEE. CDR3 sequence: CASSLAGQGYTGELFF. CDR3 DNA: TGTGCCAGCAGCTTGGCCGGTCAGGGGTACACCGGGGAGCTGTTTTTT.

This clonotype was detected only a few times. This chain joins TRBV7-9 and TRBJ1-1; 7 bases fit TRBD1. J was trimmed by 2 bases and V by 1 base; bases with no gene match: 7. Germline loops: CDR1 SEHNR, CDR2 FQNEAQ (reference sequence). This CDR3 spans 16 amino acids. The CDR3 loop reads CASSLEAQGLNTEAFF. In DNA, the CDR3 is TGTGCCAGCAGCTTAGAAGCACAGGGGTTAAACACTGAAGCTTTCTTT.

The rearrangement links TRBV3-1 to TRBJ2-3; 11 bases align to TRBD1. The CDR3 spans 15 residues. The J segment lost 1 base and the V segment lost 4 bases, leaving 1 base of the junction unmatched. Germline V gives CDR1 LGHDT, CDR2 YNNKEL (reference sequence). As DNA, the CDR3 is TGTGCCAGCAGCCTGGACAGGGGGCGCACAGATACGCAGTATTTT. It translates to CASSLDRGRTDTQYF.

This clonotype was counted between two and nine times. The chain uses TRBV5-5 and TRBJ2-3, with D possibly matching TRBD2 (5 bases). The V end lost 1 base, the J end lost 4 bases, and 13 bases lay between the germline ends. Germline V gene data show CDR1 as SGHKS and CDR2 as YYEKEE (reference sequence). The CDR3 sequence is 15 residues long. The CDR3 coding sequence is TGTGCCAGCAGCTTGTCGAGCCTCGGGGCAGATACGCAGTATTTT. This gives the protein CASSLSSLGADTQYF.

This clonotype was observed a few times. The rearrangement joins TRBV20-1 to TRBJ1-5, with D perhaps TRBD1 (5 bases). Germline CDR1 is DFQATT and CDR2 is SNEGSKA (reference sequence). Trimming removed 6 bases from V and 4 bases from J, with 16 bases in between. This CDR3 is built from 14 residues. The CDR3 spells CSALRDGANQPQHF. CDR3 bases: TGCAGTGCCCTCCGGGACGGAGCTAATCAGCCCCAGCATTTT.

This clonotype came up a few times. The chain carries TRBV3-1 and TRBJ2-3; D ambiguous. Germline-derived CDR1 and CDR2 are LGHDT and YNNKEL (reference sequence). This CDR3 contains 14 residues. The germline V and J ends were trimmed by 5 bases and 6 bases, with 15 bases remaining between them. The CDR3 sequence: CASSSPNSPDTQYF. The DNA for the CDR3 is TGTGCCAGCAGCTCACCCAACAGTCCGGATACGCAGTATTTT.

The rearrangement joins TRBV20-1 to TRBJ2-3; D is perhaps TRBD1 (6 bases). Germline CDR1 DFQATT, CDR2 SNEGSKA (reference sequence). The CDR3 contains 15 residues. V lost 6 bases, J lost 6 bases, and 22 bases lay in between. The CDR3 protein is CSAHGRDIVDDTQYF. The CDR3 DNA reads TGCAGTGCCCACGGCCGGGACATTGTTGACGATACGCAGTATTTT.